This is a list of T cell receptor beta chains from one sample in a study of blood T cell repertoires in COVID-19. Sequenced by immunoSEQ multiplex PCR; TCRdb stores in-frame clones only, minus some. The profile shows under 250,000 clones, over 75% of them singletons. The sequencing input was PBMCs or T cells enriched from blood (not recorded which). These receptors all come from a woman aged 30 to 39 who had been exposed to COVID-19. Both conserved end residues are part of each CDR3. The order of the fields is CDR3 protein, J gene, clone size, V gene. Some rows have no size entry. The others give once, few or many, or a class for an expanded clone.

CASSLNREMNTEAFF	TRBJ1-1	.	TRBV4-1
CASAGASVTIRQFF	TRBJ2-1	.	TRBV28
CAWRKVQAGNTIYF	TRBJ1-3	.	TRBV30
CASSSWTAMNTEAFF	TRBJ1-1	.	TRBV7-9
CASSGTLAGSFTDTQYF	TRBJ2-3	.	TRBV2
CASSSARGRADTQYF	TRBJ2-3	.	TRBV7-9
CASSIVRGFPGNQPQHF	TRBJ1-5	.	TRBV19
CASSLGTGGADTQYF	TRBJ2-3	.	TRBV5-1
CASSIGQGAGGYTF	TRBJ1-2	.	TRBV19
CASRPAATYGYTF	TRBJ1-2	.	TRBV13
CASRAGLAGAYEQYF	TRBJ2-7	.	TRBV27
CAWSVWEPPSTDTQYF	TRBJ2-3	few	TRBV30
CASNRETGVWKGYTF	TRBJ1-2	.	TRBV5-4
CASSLGSGKVYEQFF	TRBJ2-1	.	TRBV7-9
CASSQLHREPGGYTF	TRBJ1-2	.	TRBV4-2
CASSIFLISPGGEEQYF	TRBJ2-7	.	TRBV19
CATWSVRASGHNEQFF	TRBJ2-1	.	TRBV19
CASSRTDNFYGYTF	TRBJ1-2	.	TRBV6-5
CAVSTSGAFEQYF	TRBJ2-7	.	TRBV5-4
CASSLSWGDEQYF	TRBJ2-7	once	TRBV7-9
CASTPLQGTAYEQYF	TRBJ2-7	.	TRBV6-5
CASSQDRGYYGYTF	TRBJ1-2	.	TRBV14
CASSPPTRSEQYF	TRBJ2-7	.	TRBV4-2
CASRLQGDQPQHF	TRBJ1-5	once	TRBV6-5
CASSEGREYFYEQYF	TRBJ2-7	once	TRBV6-1
CASSPLRTEGVQYF	TRBJ2-7	.	TRBV18
CASSLEKRVPNGYTF	TRBJ1-2	once	TRBV7-2
CAVVAGTGGVDNYGYTF	TRBJ1-2	.	TRBV28
CASGTGYEQFF	TRBJ2-1	.	TRBV11-3
CASSSVKNTEAFF	TRBJ1-1	.	TRBV5-4
CASSSSAGYSPLHF	TRBJ1-6	.	TRBV7-2
CASGERGRGQPNYGYTF	TRBJ1-2	.	TRBV4-1
CAISDRGNQPQHF	TRBJ1-5	.	TRBV10-3
CASSRRWNTEAFF	TRBJ1-1	.	TRBV19
CASSERGGREMSYNEQFF	TRBJ2-1	.	TRBV2
CASSAEDRETQYF	TRBJ2-5	.	TRBV5-1